This passage covers 10 T cell receptor beta chains from one sample sequenced in a study of cytomegalovirus exposure and HLA in healthy donors. Assay used: immunoSEQ multiplex PCR; TCRdb lists only in-frame clones, some missing. The sample records 100,000 to 150,000 clones, roughly 93% being singletons. Material for sequencing was PBMCs. The receptor set was obtained from a woman between 18 and 30 years old in good health and CMV-seronegative.

This clone was recorded once. This chain connects TRBV28 to TRBJ2-1; 8 nucleotides line up with TRBD1. Germline-derived CDR1 and CDR2 are MDHEN and SYDVKM. J was trimmed by 4 bases and V by 9 bases; bases with no gene match: 8. CDR3 size: 14 residues. The CDR3 DNA sequence: TGTGCCAGTCACAGGGGGGATATATACAATGAGCAGTTCTTC. Its translation is CASHRGDIYNEQFF.

The V gene is TRBV28, the J gene TRBJ1-5; 7 nucleotides agree with TRBD1. The CDR3 contains 13 residues. The ends lost 7 bases at V and 9 bases at J; junction bases unmatched: 9. CDR1 is MDHEN and CDR2 is SYDVKM in the germline V gene. The CDR3, as DNA: TGTGCCAGCAACAGAGACAGGGAACGGCCCCAGCATTTT. It specifies CASNRDRERPQHF. The full variable domain, with the rest looked up from reference TRBV28 and TRBJ1-5, is DVKVTQSSRYLVKRTGEKVFLECVQDMDHENMFWYRQDPGLGLRLIYFSYDVKMKEKGDIPEGYSVSREKKERFSLILESASTNQTSMYLCASNRDRERPQHFGDGTRLSIL.

The gene calls are TRBV7-3 and TRBJ2-3, with TRBD2 as a possible D gene (6 bases). This CDR3 is built from 15 residues. V shed 4 bases and J shed 0 bases, with 11 bases lying between them. Per the germline V gene, CDR1 is SGHTA and CDR2 is FQGTGA. The CDR3 DNA follows: TGTGCCAGCAGCTATAGCGGTACTAGCACAGATACGCAGTATTTT. This translates into CASSYSGTSTDTQYF.

This CDR3 reads CASSLQGARATEAFF. CDR3 sequence (DNA): TGTGCCAGCAGTTTGCAGGGGGCGCGCGCCACTGAAGCTTTCTTT. The chain joins TRBV6-6 to TRBJ1-1; 8 nucleotides align to TRBD1. The CDR3 has 15 residues. V lost 4 bases and J lost 4; bases outside the gene matches: 8. Germline-derived CDR1 and CDR2 are MNHNY and SVGAGI (reference sequence).

CDR3 sequence (DNA): TGTGCCTGGAGTGGACTTTCCTACGAGCAGTACTTC. This translates into CAWSGLSYEQYF. The J gene is TRBJ2-7, the V gene TRBV30; D unresolved. The CDR3 spans 12 residues. CDR1 and CDR2 (germline): GTSNPN, SVGIG (reference sequence). V lost 1 base and J lost 1, with 5 bases in between.

The chain carries TRBV19 and TRBJ1-4, with D possibly matching TRBD1 (6 bases). Trimming shortened V by 4 bases and J by 8 bases, and 17 bases separated the two germline ends. Germline CDR1 LNHDA, CDR2 SQIVND (reference sequence). The CDR3 runs 15 residues. The DNA for the CDR3 is TGTGCCAGTAGTACAACAGGGTCCGTTGAAGAAAAACTGTTTTTT. It yields the protein CASSTTGSVEEKLFF.

The rearrangement links TRBV6-6 to TRBJ1-4; D ambiguous. CDR1 MNHNY and CDR2 SVGAGI come from the germline V gene (reference sequence). Trimming removed 5 bases from V and 8 bases from J, with 21 bases in between. The CDR3 covers 16 residues. Written as DNA, the CDR3 is TGTGCCAGCAGTCTGTCGGTTATGGGAGGACGGGAAAAACTGTTTTTT. Residues: CASSLSVMGGREKLFF.

The J gene is TRBJ2-1, the V gene TRBV28, with a weak D call TRBD1 (5 bases). Trimming took 4 bases from V and 7 from J, leaving 20 bases between them. CDR3 length: 16 amino acids. Germline V gene lookup returns CDR1 MDHEN and CDR2 SYDVKM. CDR3: CASSSLKTVSYNEQFF. CDR3 nucleotide sequence: TGTGCCAGCAGTTCCCTGAAGACAGTCAGCTATAATGAGCAGTTCTTC.

The rearrangement links TRBV18 to TRBJ2-1; D possibly corresponds to TRBD2 (5 bases). The CDR3 spans 14 residues. Germline-derived CDR1 and CDR2 are KGHSH and LQKENI. The V end lost 1 base, the J end lost 6 bases, and 10 bases lay between the germline ends. The CDR3 region has the DNA TGTGCCAGCTCACCACTTAGCGTCGGCAATGAGCAGTTCTTC. It translates to CASSPLSVGNEQFF.

The chain joins TRBV28 to TRBJ1-2, with TRBD1 matching over 7 bases. The germline CDR1 and CDR2 sequences are MDHEN and SYDVKM. Trimming at V came to 7 bases and at J to 2 bases, leaving 1 base not matched to a gene. The CDR3 is 12 residues long. The CDR3 is CASMGQNYGYTF. As DNA, the CDR3 is TGTGCCAGCATGGGACAGAACTATGGCTACACCTTC.